The 6 T cell receptor beta chains in this list originate from one sample, sequenced in a study of cytomegalovirus exposure and HLA in healthy donors. PCR involved 60 Vbeta and 13 Jbeta primers. The method was immunoSEQ multiplex PCR; TCRdb's version includes in-frame clones alone and lacks a portion of them. The sample holds under 250,000 clones, 80% to 85% seen once. Sequencing was done on a sample of PBMCs. The receptors come from a boy aged 2-15 years in good health and CMV-seronegative.

This chain joins TRBV7-9 and TRBJ2-7; D perhaps matches TRBD1 (6 bases). This CDR3 region has 12 residues. Germline assignment: CDR1 SEHNR and CDR2 FQNEAQ (reference sequence). Trimming shortened V by 4 bases and J by 4 bases, and 8 bases separated the two germline ends. CDR3 region: CASSSQGYEQYF. Here the CDR3 DNA reads TGTGCCAGCAGCTCACAGGGTTACGAGCAGTACTTC.

This rearrangement joins TRBV13 to TRBJ2-7, with 11 bases lining up with TRBD1. The CDR3 length is 15 residues. CDR1 and CDR2 (germline): PRHDT, FYEKMQ (reference sequence). V gave up 0 bases and J gave up 9 bases; unmatched junction bases: 7. CDR3 nucleotides: TGTGCCAGCAGCTTAGGTGGACAGGGGGCGGTCGGGCAGTACTTC. It encodes CASSLGGQGAVGQYF.

The V gene is TRBV5-4, the J gene TRBJ1-2; D may be TRBD1 (6 bases). Trimming took 0 bases from V and 1 from J, leaving 19 bases between them. Germline V gene sequence: CDR1 SGHNT, CDR2 YYREEE (reference sequence). The CDR3 covers 18 residues. The CDR3 bases are TGTGCCAGCAGCTTGGAGGGCGCGAGACAGGCCCTTAACTATGGCTACACCTTC. It translates to CASSLEGARQALNYGYTF.

This clone has a single count. The genes are TRBV19 and TRBJ2-2; 8 positions match TRBD2. Germline V gene sequence: CDR1 LNHDA, CDR2 SQIVND (reference sequence). Trimming removed 4 bases from V and 2 bases from J; junction bases left unmatched: 12. The CDR3 is made up of 18 amino acids. The CDR3 is CASSKELAGSFNTGELFF. CDR3 nucleotides: TGTGCCAGTAGTAAGGAGTTAGCGGGAAGTTTTAACACCGGGGAGCTGTTTTTT.

The chain combines TRBV9 with TRBJ2-1; 10 bases align to TRBD2. With V trimmed by 4 bases and J by 3 bases, 4 bases remained unmatched. The CDR3 covers 15 residues. The V gene's germline CDR1 is SGDLS and CDR2 YYNGEE. The CDR3 spells CASSLSGGDYNEQFF. The CDR3 region has the DNA TGTGCCAGCAGCCTAAGCGGGGGGGACTACAATGAGCAGTTCTTC.

The chain couples TRBV27 to TRBJ1-6; 10 nucleotides align to TRBD1. The germline gives CDR1 MNHEY, CDR2 SMNVEV (reference sequence). The trim removed 6 bases at V and 7 bases at J, leaving 3 bases unmatched. CDR3 size: 14 residues. The CDR3 sequence: CASRRDRGNSPLHF. The DNA for the CDR3 is TGTGCCAGCAGAAGGGACAGGGGAAATTCACCCCTCCACTTT.